Sequencing of this T cell receptor gamma chain was carried out in a study of human gamma delta and Vdelta1 T cells (dated by TCRdb to between 2018 and 2020). Looking at the study overall: The study examined Delta One T cells, which are Vd1+ gamma-delta T cells, as cytotoxic effectors against acute myeloid leukemia.

The germline V and J ends show losses of 1 base and 7 bases respectively, and no gene match explains 4 bases of the junction. The CDR3 sequence holds 12 residues, the cysteine and phenylalanine included. Only the CDR3 part of the read is kept: 36 bases, read in frame from the first base. The germline V gene encodes CDR1 VENAVY and CDR2 YDSYNSRV. This clone occurred a few times. Its binding antigen is unknown. TCRdb shows a much larger clone's protein in place of this DNA's translation, and the two differ at residue 6, likely through a read error; the protein shown is translated from the DNA. Other DNA sequences in this specimen translate into the identical CDR3. Library preparation employed PCR. TCRdb shows the sequencer as Illumina MiSeq. TCRdb reanalyzed the public reads with the CATT caller, and identical DNA sequences were merged afterwards. Here the sample has thousands of gamma-chain clones; roughly 5.2% occur a single time. Clones ranked in the top ten supply about 13% of the sample.

This TCR was sampled from a human donor in good health. Sequences were obtained from naive CD27+ Vdelta1 gamma-delta T cells from blood. The chain employs TRGV8 and TRGJ1 or TRGJ2. The nucleotide sequence reads TGTGCCACCTGGGATAGCCGGTATAAGAAACTCTTT. Protein translation: CATWDSRYKKLF.